This T cell receptor (beta chain) was identified during a study of T cells in Graves' hyperthyroidism and ophthalmopathy. The study, taken as a whole, reports: Stable hyperthyroidism was told apart from ophthalmopathy by a model built on 13 V-J features. Ophthalmopathy onset followed model prediction by a median about 6.9 months. Most thyroid clonotypes with frequency above 0.001 were detected in blood.

Authors of the study amplified TCR beta CDR3 regions from RNA transcripts. A set of HTBI primers served as the primers for a first-round RT-PCR of the TCR CDR3. TCRdb reprocessed the multiplex PCR reads with MiXCR, giving one entry per CDR3 protein. The repertoire holds 500,000 to 600,000 distinct CDR3 sequences, with just under 20% as singletons. This clonotype occurred a few times. Its antigen is not known. This CDR3 is built from 17 residues. V lost 9 bases and J lost 4; bases outside the gene matches: 12. Looked up from germline, CDR1 is MNHEY and CDR2 is SVGEGT. PBMCs were collected from an approximately 10 ml volume of fresh peripheral blood.

Sequencing was performed on blood. The clonotype was recovered from a man between 40 and 49 years old with Graves' ophthalmopathy. The chain employs TRBV6-2 or TRBV6-3 and TRBJ1-6; 10 bases are shared with TRBD1. The CDR3 sequence is CARPGQGTNWYNSPLHF. The CDR3 nucleotides are TGTGCCAGGCCGGGACAGGGGACGAATTGGTATAATTCACCCCTCCACTTT.